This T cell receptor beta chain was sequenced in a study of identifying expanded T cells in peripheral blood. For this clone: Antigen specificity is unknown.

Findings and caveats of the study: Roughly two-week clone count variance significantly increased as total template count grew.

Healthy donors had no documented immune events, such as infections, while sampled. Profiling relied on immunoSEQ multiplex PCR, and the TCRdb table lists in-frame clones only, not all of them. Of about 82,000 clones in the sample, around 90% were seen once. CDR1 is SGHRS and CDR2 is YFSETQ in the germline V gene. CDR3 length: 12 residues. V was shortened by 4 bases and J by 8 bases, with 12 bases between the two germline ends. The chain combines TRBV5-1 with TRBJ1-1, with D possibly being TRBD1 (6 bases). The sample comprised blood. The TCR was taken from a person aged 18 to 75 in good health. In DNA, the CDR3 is TGCGCCAGCAGCCCATCCGGGACAGAAGCTTTCTTT. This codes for CASSPSGTEAFF. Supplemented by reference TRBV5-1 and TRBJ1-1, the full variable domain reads KAGVTQTPRYLIKTRGQQVTLSCSPISGHRSVSWYQQTPGQGLQFLFEYFSETQRNKGNFPGRFSGRQFSNSRSEMNVSTLELGDSALYLCASSPSGTEAFFGQGTRLTVV.